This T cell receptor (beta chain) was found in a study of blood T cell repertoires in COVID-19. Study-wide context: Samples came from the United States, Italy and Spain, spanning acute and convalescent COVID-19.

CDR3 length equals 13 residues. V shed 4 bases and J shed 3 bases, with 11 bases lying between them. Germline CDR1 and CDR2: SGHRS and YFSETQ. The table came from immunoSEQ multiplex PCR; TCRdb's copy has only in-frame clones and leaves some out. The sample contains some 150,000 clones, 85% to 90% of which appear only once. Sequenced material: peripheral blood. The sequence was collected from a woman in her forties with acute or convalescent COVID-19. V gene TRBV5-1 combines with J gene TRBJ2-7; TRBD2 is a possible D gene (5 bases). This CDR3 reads CASSTREGYEQYF. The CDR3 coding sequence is TGCGCCAGCAGCACTCGTGAGGGCTACGAGCAGTACTTC.